This T cell receptor beta chain was observed in a study of neurological immune-mediated disorders. Ten or more counts support this clonotype. This CDR3 has 14 amino acids. Germline V CDR1 and CDR2: DFQATT, SNEGSKA (reference sequence). Trimming cost V 3 bases and J 0 bases, with 11 bases left between them. From the 5' RACE reads, TCRdb called clonotypes with MiXCR, one entry per CDR3 protein. The data hold some 120,000 distinct CDR3 sequences, with roughly 3.2% observed a single time. The genes are TRBV20-1 and TRBJ1-1; tentative D call: TRBD1 (6 bases). This TCR came from a woman in her 30s with multiple sclerosis. The sample comprised PBMCs. The CDR3 coding sequence is TGCAGTGCTAGTAGGGGGGCTATGAACACTGAAGCTTTCTTT. It encodes CSASRGAMNTEAFF.